Listed here are 19 T cell receptor beta chains from one sample, sequenced in a study of blood T cell repertoires in COVID-19. TCRdb's copy holds only in-frame clones and misses some; the assay was immunoSEQ multiplex PCR. The sample lists a few hundred thousand clones, approximately 89% occurring once. Sequencing was done on a sample of peripheral blood. These receptors originate from an older woman with COVID-19, enrolled during active disease.

This clone has just a few counts. The V and J genes are TRBV5-4 and TRBJ2-2; 8 bases match TRBD1. The CDR3 covers 15 residues. After removal of 4 bases from V and 7 bases from J, the junction contained 9 bases not matched to a gene. In germline, CDR1 is SGHNT, CDR2 YYREEE (reference sequence). As DNA, the CDR3 is TGTGCCAGCAGCCCACGGACAGGGACGGTCGGGGAGCTGTTTTTT. This translates into CASSPRTGTVGELFF.

In this sample, this clone turned up once. This chain connects TRBV4-3 to TRBJ1-1, with a tentative D call TRBD1 (5 bases). Germline V gene sequence: CDR1 LGHNA, CDR2 YSLEER. V lost 1 base to trimming and J lost 4 bases, with 7 bases between them. This CDR3 is 13 amino acids long. Here the CDR3 DNA reads TGCGCCAGCAGCCAAGCTCAGGGCACTGAAGCTTTCTTT. Translated: CASSQAQGTEAFF.

V usage is TRBV24-1 and J usage is TRBJ2-3, with 8 bases aligning to TRBD2. Trimming took 1 base from V and 2 from J; bases not matched to a gene: 4. The CDR3 is made up of 16 amino acids. In germline, CDR1 is KGHDR, CDR2 SFDVKD. CDR3 in DNA: TGTGCCACCAGTGATTTACGAGCGGGAGTCACAGATACGCAGTATTTT. Protein: CATSDLRAGVTDTQYF.

This chain connects TRBV5-1 to TRBJ2-1; D is uncertain. CDR1 SGHRS and CDR2 YFSETQ come from the germline V gene. The CDR3 is 13 amino acids. Trimming left V 0 bases short and J 6 bases short, with 7 bases between. The CDR3 coding sequence is TGCGCCAGCAGCTTGGAAGCCGTCAATGAGCAGTTCTTC. Its protein is CASSLEAVNEQFF.

The genes are TRBV6-5 and TRBJ2-7; perhaps TRBD2 as D (6 bases). CDR3 length: 13 residues. Trimming shortened V by 6 bases and J by 2 bases, and 11 bases separated the two germline ends. Germline CDR1 MNHEY, CDR2 SVGAGI. Written as DNA, the CDR3 is TGTGCCAGCAGCCGGGAGAGGACCTACGAGCAGTACTTC. Its translation is CASSRERTYEQYF.

DNA for the CDR3: TGTGCCAGCAGTGAAGGGGGGGTTCGTGGTCAGCCCCAGCATTTT. Translation gives CASSEGGVRGQPQHF. The rearrangement uses TRBV6-1 and TRBJ1-5, with a tentative D call TRBD1 (5 bases). Germline V gene data show CDR1 as MNHNS and CDR2 as SASEGT. The germline V and J ends were trimmed by 1 base and 6 bases, with 13 bases remaining between them. This CDR3 spans 15 amino acids.

The chain uses TRBV12-5 and TRBJ1-1; perhaps TRBD1 as D (5 bases). Per germline, CDR1 LGHNT and CDR2 FRNRAP. The V end was cut by 2 bases, the J end by 4 bases, with 8 bases between. The CDR3 runs to 13 residues. This CDR3 reads CASGLNRGTEAFF. DNA of the CDR3: TGTGCTAGTGGTTTGAATAGGGGCACTGAAGCTTTCTTT. Together with reference TRBV12-5 and TRBJ1-1, the CDR3 gives the full variable domain: DARVTQTPRHKVTEMGQEVTMRCQPILGHNTVFWYRQTMMQGLELLAYFRNRAPLDDSGMPKDRFSAEMPDATLATLKIQPSEPRDSAVYFCASGLNRGTEAFFGQGTRLTVV.

The genes are TRBV3-1 (or the pseudogene TRBV3-2) and TRBJ1-5, with D perhaps matching TRBD1 (5 bases). V lost 5 bases and J 9 bases, leaving 17 bases between the germline ends. The length of the CDR3 is 14 residues. Germline V gene lookup returns CDR1 LGHDT and CDR2 YNNKEL (reference sequence). As DNA, the CDR3 is TGTGCCAGCAGCACCCGTCCGATGGGGCGGCCCCAGCATTTT. It codes for CASSTRPMGRPQHF.

This clone came up once. The chain joins TRBV6-1 to TRBJ1-1; TRBD1 agrees at 8 bases. V was pared by 2 bases and J by 8 bases, with 7 bases of the junction left unmatched. This CDR3 comprises 14 residues. Germline loops: CDR1 MNHNS, CDR2 SASEGT. The CDR3 is CASSETGGRGEAFF. DNA of the CDR3: TGTGCCAGCAGTGAAACAGGGGGAAGGGGAGAAGCTTTCTTT.

V usage is TRBV18 and J usage is TRBJ2-1; D call uncertain. V was cut by 0 bases and J by 15 bases, with 18 bases left in between. Germline V gene sequence: CDR1 KGHSH, CDR2 LQKENI. The CDR3 runs to 14 residues. CDR3 residues: CASSPPSLRSSSFF. The CDR3 bases are TGTGCCAGCTCACCACCGAGTCTACGGAGTAGTTCGTTCTTC.

This clone has a handful of counts. This chain connects TRBV3-1 (or the pseudogene TRBV3-2) to TRBJ2-1; 9 nucleotides align to TRBD2. Germline V gene sequence: CDR1 LGHDT, CDR2 YNNKEL (reference sequence). With 4 bases clipped from V and 5 bases from J, the junction kept 3 bases outside the gene matches. The CDR3 is 14 amino acids. The CDR3 DNA reads as TGTGCCAGCAGCCTTAGCGGGAGCCACAATGAGCAGTTCTTC. Protein: CASSLSGSHNEQFF.

The rearrangement links TRBV30 to TRBJ1-5; perhaps TRBD1 as D (5 bases). Trimming removed 5 bases at V and 2 bases at J, with 13 bases between. The CDR3 spans 14 residues. CDR1 GTSNPN and CDR2 SVGIG come from the germline V gene (reference sequence). DNA for the CDR3: TGTGCCTGGGATAGGGGCCTTGGCAATCAGCCCCAGCATTTT. Translation: CAWDRGLGNQPQHF.

This chain uses TRBV27 with TRBJ2-1; D gene ambiguous. The germline CDR1 and CDR2 sequences are MNHEY and SMNVEV (reference sequence). The CDR3 consists of 17 residues. V was shortened by 4 bases and J by 2 bases, with 18 bases between the two germline ends. This CDR3 reads CASSSTGIGFPYNEQFF. The CDR3 nucleotides are TGTGCCAGCAGTTCCACCGGCATCGGGTTCCCCTACAATGAGCAGTTCTTC.

The chain has TRBV7-9 and TRBJ1-1; D gene ambiguous. Trimming cost V 5 bases and J 4 bases, with 8 bases left between them. The germline V gene encodes CDR1 SEHNR and CDR2 FQNEAQ (reference sequence). The CDR3 contains 12 residues. The CDR3 sequence is CASSPRPTEAFF. The CDR3 DNA follows: TGTGCCAGCAGCCCCCGTCCCACTGAAGCTTTCTTT.

The chain is built from TRBV6-5 and TRBJ1-4; 7 bases match TRBD1. V dropped 6 bases and J dropped 8; count of bases not matched to a gene: 12. The germline V gene has CDR1 MNHEY and CDR2 SVGAGI. This CDR3 is built from 15 residues. CDR3 protein: CASRVPRGLGEKLFF. CDR3 nucleotides: TGTGCCAGCAGAGTACCAAGGGGGCTGGGGGAAAAACTGTTTTTT.

The genes are TRBV30 and TRBJ1-1; 7 bases match TRBD1. Trimming took 3 bases from V and 1 from J; bases not matched to a gene: 8. The CDR3 spans 15 residues. Per germline, CDR1 GTSNPN and CDR2 SVGIG (reference sequence). The CDR3, as DNA: TGTGCCTGGAGAAGATCCGACAGGGCGAACACTGAAGCTTTCTTT. This gives the protein CAWRRSDRANTEAFF. Full variable domain (missing parts from reference TRBV30 and TRBJ1-1): SQTIHQWPATLVQPVGSPLSLECTVEGTSNPNLYWYRQAAGRGLQLLFYSVGIGQISSEVPQNLSASRPQDRQFILSSKKLLLSDSGFYLCAWRRSDRANTEAFFGQGTRLTVV.

The chain recombines TRBV2 with TRBJ2-7, with 9 nucleotides matching TRBD2. V was pared by 6 bases and J by 5 bases, with 8 bases of the junction left unmatched. The CDR3 spans 14 residues. CDR1 and CDR2 from the germline V gene are SNHLY and FYNNEI. The CDR3 coding sequence is TGTGCCAGCAGGACTGGTAGCGGGAGCCACGAGCAGTACTTC. Amino acid sequence: CASRTGSGSHEQYF.

This sequence joins TRBV27 and TRBJ2-1, with 12 bases fitting TRBD2. This CDR3 is 20 amino acids long. Per germline, CDR1 MNHEY and CDR2 SMNVEV (reference sequence). Trimming at V came to 4 bases and at J to 3 bases, leaving 16 bases not matched to a gene. CDR3 in DNA: TGTGCCAGCAGTTCGCTACCCGGGACTAGCGGGCTAGGTTTCTACAATGAGCAGTTCTTC. Translating gives CASSSLPGTSGLGFYNEQFF.

The rearrangement links TRBV10-3 to TRBJ2-3; D is possibly TRBD1 (5 bases). This CDR3 comprises 18 residues. V lost 4 bases, J lost 0 bases, and 20 bases lay in between. Germline V gene lookup returns CDR1 ENHRY and CDR2 SYGVKD. The CDR3: CAISVTRVPPSSTDTQYF. The CDR3 bases are TGTGCCATCAGTGTAACCAGGGTGCCGCCCTCTAGCACAGATACGCAGTATTTT.